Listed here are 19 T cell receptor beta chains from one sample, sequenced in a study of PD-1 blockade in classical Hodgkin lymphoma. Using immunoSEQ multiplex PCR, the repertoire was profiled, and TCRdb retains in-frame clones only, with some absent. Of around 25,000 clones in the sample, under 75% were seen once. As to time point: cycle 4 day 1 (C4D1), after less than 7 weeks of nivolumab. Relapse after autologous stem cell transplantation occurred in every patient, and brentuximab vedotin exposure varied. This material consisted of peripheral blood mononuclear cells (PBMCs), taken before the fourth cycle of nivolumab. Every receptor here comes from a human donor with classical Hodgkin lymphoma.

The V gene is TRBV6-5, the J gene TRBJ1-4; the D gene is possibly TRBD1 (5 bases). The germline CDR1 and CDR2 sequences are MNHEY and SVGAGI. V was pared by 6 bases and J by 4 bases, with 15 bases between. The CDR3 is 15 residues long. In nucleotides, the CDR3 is TGTGCCAGCAGGCCTCGGGGGTCTGGTAATGAAAAACTGTTTTTT. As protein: CASRPRGSGNEKLFF.

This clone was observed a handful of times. The CDR3 bases are TGTGCCAGCAGCTCCGGACTAGCGGGGGGCTACGAGCAGTACTTC. Translation gives CASSSGLAGGYEQYF. J is TRBJ2-7 and V is TRBV5-4, with TRBD2 matching 14 bases. There are 15 residues in the CDR3. In germline, CDR1 is SGHNT, CDR2 YYREEE (reference sequence). V was clipped by 3 bases and J by 3 bases; unmatched bases: 2.

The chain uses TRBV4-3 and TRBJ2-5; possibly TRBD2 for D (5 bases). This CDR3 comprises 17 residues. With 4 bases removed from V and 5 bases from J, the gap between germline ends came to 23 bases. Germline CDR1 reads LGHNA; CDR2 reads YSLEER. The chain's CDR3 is CASSPHAPRLAEETQYF. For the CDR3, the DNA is TGCGCCAGCAGCCCCCACGCCCCCAGGCTAGCTGAGGAGACCCAGTACTTC.

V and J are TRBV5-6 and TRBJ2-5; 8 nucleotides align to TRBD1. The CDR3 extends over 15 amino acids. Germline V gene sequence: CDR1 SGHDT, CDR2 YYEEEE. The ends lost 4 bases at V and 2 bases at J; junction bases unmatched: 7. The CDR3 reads CASSGTGTGQETQYF. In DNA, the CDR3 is TGTGCCAGCAGCGGAACCGGGACAGGACAAGAGACCCAGTACTTC.

The CDR3 spells CASSSGWQETQYF. The CDR3 nucleotides read TGTGCCAGCAGCTCAGGGTGGCAAGAGACCCAGTACTTC. V is TRBV11-3 and J is TRBJ2-5; TRBD1 is a possible D gene (5 bases). V lost 4 bases to trimming and J lost 2 bases, with 8 bases between them. CDR3 length: 13 amino acids. The germline V gene has CDR1 SGHNT and CDR2 YENEEA.

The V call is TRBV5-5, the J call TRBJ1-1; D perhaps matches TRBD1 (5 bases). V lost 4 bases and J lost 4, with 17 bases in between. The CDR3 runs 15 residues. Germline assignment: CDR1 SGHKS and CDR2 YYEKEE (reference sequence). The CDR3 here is CASSGQQGGVTEAFF. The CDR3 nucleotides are TGTGCCAGCAGCGGTCAGCAGGGTGGGGTCACTGAAGCTTTCTTT.

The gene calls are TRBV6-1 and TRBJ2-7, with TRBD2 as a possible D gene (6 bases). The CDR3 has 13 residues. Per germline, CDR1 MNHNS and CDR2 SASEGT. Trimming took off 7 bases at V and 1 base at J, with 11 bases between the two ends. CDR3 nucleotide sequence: TGTGCCAGCACAATCGGGGGTTCCTACGAGCAGTACTTC. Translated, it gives CASTIGGSYEQYF.

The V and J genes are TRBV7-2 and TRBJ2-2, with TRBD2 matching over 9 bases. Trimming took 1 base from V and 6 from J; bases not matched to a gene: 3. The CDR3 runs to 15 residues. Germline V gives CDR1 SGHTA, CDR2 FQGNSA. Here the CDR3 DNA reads TGTGCCAGCAGCTTAGTGGCTAGCGGGGCCGGGGAGCTGTTTTTT. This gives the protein CASSLVASGAGELFF.

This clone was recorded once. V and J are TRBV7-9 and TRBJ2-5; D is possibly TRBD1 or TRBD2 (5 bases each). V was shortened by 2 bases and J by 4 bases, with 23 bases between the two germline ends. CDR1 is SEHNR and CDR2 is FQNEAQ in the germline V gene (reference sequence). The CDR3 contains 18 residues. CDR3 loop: CASSLTEERGLLGETQYF. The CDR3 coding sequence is TGTGCCAGCAGCTTAACGGAGGAACGGGGCCTCCTCGGAGAGACCCAGTACTTC.

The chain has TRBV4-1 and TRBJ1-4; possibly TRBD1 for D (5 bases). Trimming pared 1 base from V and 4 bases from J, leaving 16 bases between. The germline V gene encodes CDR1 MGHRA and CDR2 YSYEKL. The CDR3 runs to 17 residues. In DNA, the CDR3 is TGCGCCAGCAGCCAAGTGGGGAAAACCCAGGGTAATGAAAAACTGTTTTTT. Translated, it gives CASSQVGKTQGNEKLFF.

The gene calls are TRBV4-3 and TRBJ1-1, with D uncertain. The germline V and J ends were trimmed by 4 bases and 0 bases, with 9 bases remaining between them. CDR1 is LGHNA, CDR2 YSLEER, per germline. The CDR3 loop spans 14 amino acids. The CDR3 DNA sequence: TGCGCCAGCAGCCCGGGTCAAGTGAACACTGAAGCTTTCTTT. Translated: CASSPGQVNTEAFF.

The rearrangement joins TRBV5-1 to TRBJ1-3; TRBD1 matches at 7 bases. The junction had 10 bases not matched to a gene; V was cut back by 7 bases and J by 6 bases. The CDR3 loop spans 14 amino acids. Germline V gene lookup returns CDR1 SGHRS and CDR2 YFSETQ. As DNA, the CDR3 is TGCGCCAGCGGCGAGGGACAGAAGTTAAACACCATATATTTT. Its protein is CASGEGQKLNTIYF. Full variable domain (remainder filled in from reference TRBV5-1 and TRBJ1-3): KAGVTQTPRYLIKTRGQQVTLSCSPISGHRSVSWYQQTPGQGLQFLFEYFSETQRNKGNFPGRFSGRQFSNSRSEMNVSTLELGDSALYLCASGEGQKLNTIYFGEGSWLTVV.

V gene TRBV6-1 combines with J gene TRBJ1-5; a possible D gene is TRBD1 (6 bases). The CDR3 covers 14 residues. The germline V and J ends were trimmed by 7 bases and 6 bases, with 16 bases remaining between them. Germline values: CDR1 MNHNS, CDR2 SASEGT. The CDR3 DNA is TGTGCCAGCACCCAAGAGGGGGTGGGTCAGCCCCAGCATTTT. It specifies CASTQEGVGQPQHF.

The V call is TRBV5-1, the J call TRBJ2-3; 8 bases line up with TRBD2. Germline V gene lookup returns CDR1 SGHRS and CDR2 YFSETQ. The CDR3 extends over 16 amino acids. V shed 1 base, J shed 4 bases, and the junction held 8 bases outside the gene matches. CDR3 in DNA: TGCGCCAGCAGCTTGTTTGGCGGGGGGCCGTCAGATACGCAGTATTTT. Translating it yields CASSLFGGGPSDTQYF. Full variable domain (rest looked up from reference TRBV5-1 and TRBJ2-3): KAGVTQTPRYLIKTRGQQVTLSCSPISGHRSVSWYQQTPGQGLQFLFEYFSETQRNKGNFPGRFSGRQFSNSRSEMNVSTLELGDSALYLCASSLFGGGPSDTQYFGPGTRLTVL.

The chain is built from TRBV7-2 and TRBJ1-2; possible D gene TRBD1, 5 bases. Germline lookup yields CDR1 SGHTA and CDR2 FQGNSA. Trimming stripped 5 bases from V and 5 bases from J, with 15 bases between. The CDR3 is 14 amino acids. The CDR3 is CASSLGGVNYGYTF. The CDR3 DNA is TGTGCCAGCAGCCTAGGAGGGGTCAATTATGGCTACACCTTC.

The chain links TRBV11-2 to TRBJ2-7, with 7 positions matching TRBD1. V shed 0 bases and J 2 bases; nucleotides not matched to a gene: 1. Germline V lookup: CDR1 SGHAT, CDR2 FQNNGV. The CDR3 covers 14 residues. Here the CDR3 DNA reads TGTGCCAGCAGCTTAGATCAGGGGGCCTACGAGCAGTACTTC. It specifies CASSLDQGAYEQYF.

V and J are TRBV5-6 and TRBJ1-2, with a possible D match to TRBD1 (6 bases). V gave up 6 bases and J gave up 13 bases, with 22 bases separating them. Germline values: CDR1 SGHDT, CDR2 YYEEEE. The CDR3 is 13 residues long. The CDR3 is CASTPAGTLEPTF. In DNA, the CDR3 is TGTGCCAGCACCCCTGCCGGGACACTCGAGCCCACCTTC. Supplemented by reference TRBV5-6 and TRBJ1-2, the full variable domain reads DAGVTQSPTHLIKTRGQQVTLRCSPKSGHDTVSWYQQALGQGPQFIFQYYEEEERQRGNFPDRFSGHQFPNYSSELNVNALLLGDSALYLCASTPAGTLEPTFGSGTRLTVV.

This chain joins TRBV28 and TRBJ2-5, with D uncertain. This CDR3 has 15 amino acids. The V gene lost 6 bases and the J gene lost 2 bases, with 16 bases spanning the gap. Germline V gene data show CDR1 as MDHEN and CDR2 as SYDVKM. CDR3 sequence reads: CASRPFVGLQETQYF. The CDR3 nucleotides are TGTGCCAGCAGGCCCTTTGTAGGCCTACAAGAGACCCAGTACTTC.

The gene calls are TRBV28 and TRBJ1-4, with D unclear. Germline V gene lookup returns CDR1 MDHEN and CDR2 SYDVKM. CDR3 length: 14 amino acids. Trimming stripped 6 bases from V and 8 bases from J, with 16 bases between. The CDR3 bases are TGTGCCAGCAGAAGGGTCGGGGTCGGCGAAAAACTGTTTTTT. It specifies CASRRVGVGEKLFF. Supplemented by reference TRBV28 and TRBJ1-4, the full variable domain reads DVKVTQSSRYLVKRTGEKVFLECVQDMDHENMFWYRQDPGLGLRLIYFSYDVKMKEKGDIPEGYSVSREKKERFSLILESASTNQTSMYLCASRRVGVGEKLFFGSGTQLSVL.